This T cell receptor beta chain was identified in a study of shared clonotypes between healthy human individuals (dated by TCRdb to 2020 to 2022). About the full investigation: The cohort included three men and a couple of women between 18 and 49 years of age. Per donor, three plates each were used for CD4 naive and CD4 memory, two for CD8 naive, and one for CD8 memory. Blood TCR repertoires of 5 or 6 healthy adults were deeply sequenced to estimate repertoire size and the extent of clonotype sharing between individuals. Libraries were prepared and TCR repertoires were sequenced by different laboratories using diverse techniques, in order to increase sequencing depth and limit assay-specific biases. Each donor's leukapheresis produced roughly between roughly 0.85 and 10 billion PBMCs. Paper-wide results and their limitations: Larger estimated clonotype richness was generally found for naive subsets than for memory subsets. Compared with non-shared clonotypes, clonotypes shared by all four sorted-subset donors had higher generation probabilities. Across four donors, approximately 5% of naive CD4, around 3.5% of naive CD8, approximately 2.5% of memory CD4, and 0.4% of memory CD8 clonotypes were shared. Only blood was sampled, and tissue TCR repertoires likely differ from those in blood. The small number of donors limited the genetic and exposure-history diversity represented. Rarefaction of sorted-subset datasets indicated incomplete sequencing despite the large sequencing depth. Pairwise subsampling indicated that sequencing depth was expected to affect the degree of clonotype sharing among donors.

TCR CDR3 regions were amplified from genomic DNA by multiplex PCR using the deep immunoSEQ assay. For each cell subset, the extracted genomic DNA was distributed evenly across all wells of several immunoSEQ 96-well plates, and each plate served as one replicate. For sorted subsets, each replicate PCR was loaded with about 0.2 ug genomic DNA, equivalent to about 30,000 T cell genomes. The purified libraries were quantified using a Qubit 3.0 fluorometer, sized with a Bioanalyzer 2100, and then quantified again using the KAPA Library Quantification kit. Every immunoSEQ 96-well plate was sequenced on a separate single-read 150-cycle Illumina NextSeq 550 flow cell. Per the source publication's procedure: The immunoSEQ output contained only junctional sequences without quality scores, so filtering could not match that applied to full-length reads. To assign V/J genes and CDR3, sequences were annotated against IMGT germline references using PyIR, a Python wrapper for IgBLAST v1.9. Reads with weak V/J assignments (E-value above 1e-6), missing CDR3, stop codons, out-of-frame junctions, or ambiguous translated residues were removed. A V3J clonotype was defined by an identical inferred V gene, J gene, and CDR3 amino acid sequence. Percentage overlap between repertoires was calculated by dividing the number of shared unique clonotypes by the size of the smaller repertoire. RTK rarefaction, the Chao1 estimator, and Recon v2.1 estimates of unobserved clonotypes were used to assess repertoire richness. Generation probabilities were computed with OLGA for all TCRbeta clonotypes obtained by the gDNA method from a few donors. TCRdb limited this immuneACCESS table to in-frame rearrangements with V and J called. A share of clones is missing; checked studies link under half to unresolved V genes, and the rest is unexplained. That table furnishes V, J and clone size, whereas the DNA furnished D and trimming. The sample records around 700,000 clones, about 80% of which are singletons. Roughly 2% of the sample is taken by the ten largest.

About this clone: Its recognized antigen is unknown. No clone much larger than this one lies a single base away; base qualities are absent.

The donors were healthy, HIV-negative adults with no recently reported acute infections or vaccinations. Every donor was a Caucasian adult residing in Nashville, Tennessee, USA. Magnetic negative selection was used to enrich CD4+ T cells, after which naive cells were positively selected on CD45RA and the negative fraction became the memory subset. Blood was collected by leukapheresis, and PBMCs were isolated by Ficoll-Histopaque density gradient centrifugation and then cryopreserved in liquid nitrogen vapor phase. Analytical flow cytometry was used to check the purity and quantity of each magnetically sorted T cell population. Genomic DNA was isolated from each sorted fraction and quantified by UV absorbance on a Nanodrop 2000c. What was sequenced was memory CD4+ T cells sorted from blood. The sample's cell subset or site label is to be understood as: CD45RA-negative fraction. The origin of this receptor is a woman in her thirties in good health.

The CDR3 corresponds to CASSEALQFYEQYF. The DNA is as follows: TGTGCCAGCAGTGAAGCGCTTCAATTCTACGAGCAGTACTTC. The V and J genes are TRBV2 and TRBJ2-7, with no confidently assigned D gene. Via the germline V gene, CDR1 is SNHLY and CDR2 FYNNEI. Including cysteine and phenylalanine, the CDR3 has 14 amino acids. Left in the record is the CDR3 DNA by itself, 42 bases read in frame from the first base. Trimming takes 0 bases from V and 3 bases from J, and the germline ends sit 9 bases apart. With all but the CDR3 taken from the reference TRBV2 and TRBJ2-7 genes, the full variable domain is: EPEVTQTPSHQVTQMGQEVILRCVPISNHLYFYWYRQILGQKVEFLVSFYNNEISEKSEIFDDQFSVERPDGSNFTLKIRSTKLEDSAMYFCASSEALQFYEQYFGPGTRLTVT.